This TCR beta chain was documented in a study of cytomegalovirus exposure and HLA in healthy donors. Germline loops: CDR1 SGHRS, CDR2 YFSETQ. There are 16 residues in the CDR3. The J segment lost 5 bases and the V segment lost 4 bases, leaving 10 bases of the junction unmatched. In the PCR, 60 Vbeta and 13 Jbeta primers were used. The data were produced by immunoSEQ multiplex PCR, yet TCRdb's version contains in-frame clones alone and is incomplete. The sample has around 80,000 clones, over 65% seen once; the top ten hold under 10%. The sequence was collected from a man aged 35 to 55 in good health and CMV-seropositive. The sequenced sample was PBMCs. This sequence joins TRBV5-1 and TRBJ2-5, with 11 nucleotides matching TRBD1. The CDR3 region has the DNA TGCGCCAGCAGCCTAAGGGGACAGGGGGTCTTGGAGACCCAGTACTTC. Protein: CASSLRGQGVLETQYF.